The sequence of this TCR beta chain was determined in a study of blood T cell repertoires in COVID-19. Across the whole study: PBMCs, B-cell-depleted T cells, or T cells provided the cDNA or gDNA that made up the material.

CDR1 is SEHNR and CDR2 is FQNEAQ in the germline V gene (reference sequence). The CDR3 has 16 residues. The V gene lost 5 bases and the J gene lost 4 bases, with 18 bases spanning the gap. This table comes from immunoSEQ multiplex PCR, and its TCRdb copy is limited to in-frame clones, with some not included. The repertoire includes about 240,000 clones, around 83% of them detected once, and approximately 1.8% sits in the top ten. This receptor was taken from a man younger than 45 who had recovered from COVID-19. Source material: peripheral blood. The V and J genes are TRBV7-9 and TRBJ1-3; D gene ambiguous. This chain's CDR3 is CASSLNLGEGGNTIYF. The CDR3 nucleotides are TGTGCCAGCAGCCTAAACCTTGGTGAGGGAGGAAACACCATATATTTT.